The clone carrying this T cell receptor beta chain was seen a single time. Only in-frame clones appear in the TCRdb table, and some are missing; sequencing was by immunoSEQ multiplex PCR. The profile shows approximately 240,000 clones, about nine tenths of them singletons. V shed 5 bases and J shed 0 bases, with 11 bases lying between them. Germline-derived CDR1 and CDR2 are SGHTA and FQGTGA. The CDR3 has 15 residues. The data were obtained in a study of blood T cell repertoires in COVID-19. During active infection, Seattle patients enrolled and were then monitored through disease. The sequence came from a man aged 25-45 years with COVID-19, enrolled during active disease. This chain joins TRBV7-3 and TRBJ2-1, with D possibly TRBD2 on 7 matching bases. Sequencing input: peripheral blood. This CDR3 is CASSEGGSSYNEQFF. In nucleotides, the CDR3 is TGTGCCAGCAGCGAGGGGGGGAGCTCCTACAATGAGCAGTTCTTC.